This T cell receptor (beta chain) was documented in a study of shared clonotypes between healthy human individuals. This table comes from immunoSEQ multiplex PCR, and its TCRdb copy is limited to in-frame clones, with some not included. The sample lists around 940,000 clones; around three quarters were seen once. Trimming took off 0 bases at V and 3 bases at J, with 9 bases between the two ends. CDR3 size: 15 residues. The germline V gene has CDR1 LNHNV and CDR2 YYDKDF (reference sequence). This TCR came from a man aged 18 to 29 in good health. The chain has TRBV15 and TRBJ1-5; D is unclear. The material sequenced was memory CD4+ T cells sorted from blood. Indicated subset: CD45RA-negative fraction. For the CDR3, the DNA is TGTGCCACCAGCAGAGATGACCGCGCCAATCAGCCCCAGCATTTT. The encoded protein is CATSRDDRANQPQHF.